One sample yielded the 31 T cell receptor beta chains listed below, sequenced in a study of T cells in localized non-small cell lung cancer. The table came from immunoSEQ multiplex PCR; TCRdb's copy has only in-frame clones and leaves some out. The sample lists tens of thousands of clones, about 90% seen once, with 21% in the top ten. This material consisted of peripheral blood, taken before any cancer treatment. These TCRs come from a male donor older than 55 with stage III squamous cell lung carcinoma.

The chain links TRBV6-1 to TRBJ1-5, with TRBD1 as a possible D gene (5 bases). This CDR3 region has 13 residues. Trimming cost V 4 bases and J 4 bases, with 8 bases left between them. Germline CDR1 reads MNHNS; CDR2 reads SASEGT. CDR3 in DNA: TGTGCCAGCAGTGTGGACAATAATCAGCCCCAGCATTTT. It specifies CASSVDNNQPQHF.

The chain couples TRBV9 to TRBJ1-2, with TRBD1 matching over 7 bases. The CDR3 consists of 12 residues. V shed 4 bases, J shed 4 bases, and the junction held 1 base outside the gene matches. The germline CDR1 and CDR2 sequences are SGDLS and YYNGEE. For the CDR3, the DNA is TGTGCCAGCAGCCGGACAGGCTATGGCTACACCTTC. Protein product: CASSRTGYGYTF.

On this clone itself: The junction and the germline gene differ at one end; a read error may be behind it. This rearrangement joins TRBV11-2 to TRBJ2-3; no firm D call. This CDR3 region has 13 residues. Germline V lookup: CDR1 SGHAT, CDR2 FQNNGV. CDR3 loop: CTSSLVFGDTQYF. The CDR3 bases are TGTACCAGCAGCTTAGTTTTCGGGGATACGCAGTATTTT. Variable domain in full (rest from reference TRBV11-2 and TRBJ2-3): EAGVAQSPRYKIIEKRQSVAFWCNPISGHATLYWYQQILGQGPKLLIQFQNNGVVDDSQLPKDRFSAERLKGVDSTLKIQPAKLEDSAVYLCTSSLVFGDTQYFGPGTRLTVL.

J is TRBJ2-2 and V is TRBV7-9; no clear D gene. Germline V lookup: CDR1 SEHNR, CDR2 FQNEAQ (reference sequence). V lost 3 bases and J lost 2, with 4 bases in between. The CDR3 runs to 13 residues. CDR3 DNA sequence: TGTGCCAGCAGCTTGCCCAACACCGGGGAGCTGTTTTTT. This translates into CASSLPNTGELFF.

The chain joins TRBV10-2 to TRBJ1-1; D gene uncertain. V dropped 6 bases and J dropped 0 bases, with 11 bases sitting between them. The CDR3 consists of 14 residues. Germline CDR1 is WSHSY and CDR2 is SAAADI. In DNA, the CDR3 is TGCGCCAGCAGCTACCGGGCCCTGAACACTGAAGCTTTCTTT. Translation: CASSYRALNTEAFF.

The chain joins TRBV2 to TRBJ2-5, with D unclear. Germline V gene lookup returns CDR1 SNHLY and CDR2 FYNNEI. V lost 4 bases and J lost 5, with 11 bases in between. This CDR3 has 13 amino acids. The CDR3 bases are TGTGCCAGCAGTGCGACTTCTCTGGAGACCCAGTACTTC. Its translation: CASSATSLETQYF.

The gene calls are TRBV13 and TRBJ2-5; 8 nucleotides agree with TRBD1. The CDR3 spans 15 residues. The germline gives CDR1 PRHDT, CDR2 FYEKMQ (reference sequence). J was trimmed by 5 bases and V by 5 bases; bases with no gene match: 10. CDR3 bases: TGTGCCAGCAGCACCAGACAGGGGCCAGGGGAGACCCAGTACTTC. Protein: CASSTRQGPGETQYF.

This clone occurred a few times. The chain links TRBV7-9 to TRBJ2-2; tentatively, D is TRBD2 (5 bases). CDR1 and CDR2 (germline): SEHNR, FQNEAQ (reference sequence). The ends were cut back, 0 bases at V and 3 bases at J, with 11 bases in the middle. The CDR3 has 16 amino acids. The CDR3 spells CASSLAGRGYTGELFF. The CDR3 DNA is TGTGCCAGCAGCTTAGCAGGACGGGGTTACACCGGGGAGCTGTTTTTT.

The rearrangement links TRBV5-1 to TRBJ1-1, with D tentatively TRBD1 (6 bases). CDR3 length equals 17 residues. The ends were cut back, 3 bases at V and 1 base at J, with 19 bases in the middle. CDR1 is SGHRS, CDR2 YFSETQ, per germline. The CDR3 reads CASSSWRLGQSNTEAFF. CDR3 sequence (DNA): TGCGCCAGCAGCTCTTGGCGCCTTGGACAGTCGAACACTGAAGCTTTCTTT.

The chain is built from TRBV27 and TRBJ1-2; 7 bases map to TRBD1. This CDR3 comprises 13 residues. V shed 8 bases and J 8 bases; nucleotides not matched to a gene: 11. Germline CDR1 is MNHEY and CDR2 is SMNVEV (reference sequence). The CDR3 DNA reads TGTGCCAGCCTAGGGCACAGGGGAAGGGGCTACACCTTC. Residues: CASLGHRGRGYTF.

This clone was counted between two and nine times. V usage is TRBV5-1 and J usage is TRBJ1-1; possible D gene TRBD1, 5 bases. V lost 0 bases and J 1 base, leaving 10 bases between the germline ends. Germline-derived CDR1 and CDR2 are SGHRS and YFSETQ. The CDR3 is 15 residues long. The CDR3 nucleotides read TGCGCCAGCAGCTTGGCGGGGGGATCGAACACTGAAGCTTTCTTT. It specifies CASSLAGGSNTEAFF.

This chain joins TRBV7-8 and TRBJ1-6; no firm D call. Trimming cost V 5 bases and J 8 bases, with 13 bases left between them. The CDR3 has 14 residues. Germline loops: CDR1 SGHVS, CDR2 FQNEAQ. This CDR3 reads CASSPHQRDSPLHF. CDR3 DNA: TGTGCCAGCAGCCCCCATCAGAGGGATTCACCCCTCCACTTT.

V is TRBV9 and J is TRBJ1-1, with D perhaps matching TRBD1 (5 bases). V shed 3 bases and J shed 0 bases, with 9 bases lying between them. This CDR3 spans 14 amino acids. In germline, CDR1 is SGDLS, CDR2 YYNGEE. CDR3 loop: CASSARGVNTEAFF. The CDR3 DNA reads as TGTGCCAGCAGCGCTAGGGGTGTGAACACTGAAGCTTTCTTT.

The chain links TRBV11-2 to TRBJ1-2; possibly TRBD1 for D (6 bases). The CDR3 contains 14 residues. Germline V gene lookup returns CDR1 SGHAT and CDR2 FQNNGV. Trimming stripped 3 bases from V and 4 bases from J, with 12 bases between. The CDR3 nucleotides are TGTGCCAGCAGCTTCGACAGGTTGAGCTATGGCTACACCTTC. Its protein product is CASSFDRLSYGYTF. The full variable domain, with the rest looked up from reference TRBV11-2 and TRBJ1-2, is EAGVAQSPRYKIIEKRQSVAFWCNPISGHATLYWYQQILGQGPKLLIQFQNNGVVDDSQLPKDRFSAERLKGVDSTLKIQPAKLEDSAVYLCASSFDRLSYGYTFGSGTRLTVV.

The V gene is TRBV5-1, the J gene TRBJ2-6, with 7 bases identical to TRBD1. Looked up from germline, CDR1 is SGHRS and CDR2 is YFSETQ. CDR3 length: 15 amino acids. J lost 2 bases, V lost 2 bases, and 1 base had no gene match. DNA of the CDR3: TGCGCCAGCAGCTTAGACAGGGCTGGGGCCAACGTCCTGACTTTC. It is translated as CASSLDRAGANVLTF.

The rearrangement uses TRBV5-1 and TRBJ1-4; D not certain. The CDR3 spans 13 residues. Trimming left V 4 bases short and J 5 bases short, with 9 bases between. Germline V gene lookup returns CDR1 SGHRS and CDR2 YFSETQ. The CDR3 here is CASSREENEKLFF. CDR3 nucleotides: TGCGCCAGCAGCAGGGAGGAAAATGAAAAACTGTTTTTT.

The chain couples TRBV7-9 to TRBJ2-1; D is undetermined. Per germline, CDR1 SEHNR and CDR2 FQNEAQ (reference sequence). This CDR3 comprises 14 residues. V lost 5 bases to trimming and J lost 0 bases, with 8 bases between them. CDR3: CASSPVSSYNEQFF. The CDR3 region has the DNA TGTGCCAGCAGCCCTGTTAGCTCCTACAATGAGCAGTTCTTC.

A single count supports this clone. The chain combines TRBV10-3 with TRBJ2-7, with 9 bases fitting TRBD1. V shed 6 bases, J shed 2 bases, and the junction held 2 bases outside the gene matches. Looked up from germline, CDR1 is ENHRY and CDR2 is SYGVKD. The CDR3 contains 13 residues. CDR3 amino acids: CAISRQGAYEQYV. CDR3 sequence (DNA): TGTGCCATCAGCCGACAGGGGGCCTACGAGCAGTACGTC.

The rearrangement joins TRBV13 to TRBJ2-2; D unresolved. The germline V gene has CDR1 PRHDT and CDR2 FYEKMQ (reference sequence). Deletions cut 6 bases from V and 5 bases from J, with 7 bases between. The CDR3 is 12 residues long. In DNA form, the CDR3 reads TGTGCCAGCAGTCAAACGACCGGGGAGCTGTTTTTT. As protein: CASSQTTGELFF.

V and J are TRBV28 and TRBJ2-1; D is possibly TRBD1 or TRBD2 (5 bases each). V was pared by 8 bases and J by 0 bases, with 11 bases between. The CDR3 spans 14 residues. The germline V gene encodes CDR1 MDHEN and CDR2 SYDVKM. The CDR3 coding sequence is TGTGCCAGCCTTCCGGGGCGCTCCTACAATGAGCAGTTCTTC. This encodes CASLPGRSYNEQFF.

The chain uses TRBV11-1 and TRBJ1-1; perhaps TRBD1 as D (6 bases). Looked up from germline, CDR1 is SGHAT and CDR2 is FQDESV (reference sequence). Trimming took off 2 bases at V and 6 bases at J, with 10 bases between the two ends. The CDR3 has 13 amino acids. The CDR3 coding sequence is TGTGCCAGCAGCTTACCACCAGGGGCTGAAGCTTTCTTT. Protein: CASSLPPGAEAFF.

The chain's CDR3 is CASSYKGQGTDTQYF. CDR3 DNA: TGTGCCAGCAGTTATAAGGGACAGGGGACAGATACGCAGTATTTT. This chain joins TRBV6-5 and TRBJ2-3, with 10 nucleotides matching TRBD1. CDR3 size: 15 residues. The V gene's germline CDR1 is MNHEY and CDR2 SVGAGI. With V trimmed by 3 bases and J by 3 bases, 3 bases remained unmatched.

The chain combines TRBV5-4 with TRBJ2-1; unclear D gene. This CDR3 spans 14 amino acids. Per germline, CDR1 SGHNT and CDR2 YYREEE (reference sequence). Trimming shortened V by 4 bases and J by 9 bases, and 17 bases separated the two germline ends. CDR3 region: CASSLRLIGGEQFF. CDR3 DNA sequence: TGTGCCAGCAGCCTTCGGTTAATTGGCGGTGAGCAGTTCTTC.

The chain employs TRBV7-9 and TRBJ2-2, with D possibly TRBD1 on 6 matching bases. Trimming cost V 4 bases and J 5 bases, with 8 bases left between them. The CDR3 is 13 amino acids. The V gene's germline CDR1 is SEHNR and CDR2 FQNEAQ (reference sequence). The CDR3 protein is CASSSGATGELFF. The CDR3 DNA reads as TGTGCCAGCAGCTCAGGGGCTACCGGGGAGCTGTTTTTT.

V usage is TRBV11-2 and J usage is TRBJ1-3, with TRBD1 matching 9 bases. Germline V gene sequence: CDR1 SGHAT, CDR2 FQNNGV. This CDR3 has 19 residues. Trimming took 5 bases from V and 4 from J; bases not matched to a gene: 18. CDR3 DNA: TGTGCCAGCAGCATGCGACAGGGGGGAAGTATGGCGGGAGGAAACACCATATATTTT. Its translation: CASSMRQGGSMAGGNTIYF.

The chain couples TRBV7-3 to TRBJ1-1; 7 bases align to TRBD1. The CDR3 loop spans 14 amino acids. Germline CDR1 reads SGHTA; CDR2 reads FQGTGA. Trimming removed 2 bases from V and 1 base from J; junction bases left unmatched: 1. As DNA, the CDR3 is TGTGCCAGCAGCTTAGAGGGGGCGAACACTGAAGCTTTCTTT. Its translation is CASSLEGANTEAFF.

The rearrangement links TRBV5-6 to TRBJ2-2; weak D call: TRBD1 (5 bases). The CDR3 runs to 17 residues. Germline assignment: CDR1 SGHDT and CDR2 YYEEEE. Trimming stripped 5 bases from V and 1 base from J, with 18 bases between. CDR3 DNA sequence: TGTGCCAGCAGTAGACAGATAATAATTCAGAACACCGGGGAGCTGTTTTTT. This sequence encodes CASSRQIIIQNTGELFF.

This sequence joins TRBV5-1 and TRBJ1-2; 7 bases fit TRBD1. The J segment lost 1 base and the V segment lost 4 bases, leaving 7 bases of the junction unmatched. CDR3 length: 15 residues. Germline V gene data show CDR1 as SGHRS and CDR2 as YFSETQ. CDR3: CASSLGTEYNYGYTF. The CDR3 DNA reads TGCGCCAGCAGCCTGGGGACAGAGTATAACTATGGCTACACCTTC.

The genes are TRBV19 and TRBJ2-5; the match to TRBD2 covers 10 bases. The CDR3 extends over 14 amino acids. Germline CDR1 LNHDA, CDR2 SQIVND (reference sequence). V was clipped by 5 bases and J by 5 bases; unmatched bases: 5. The CDR3 DNA reads as TGTGCCAGTAGTCTAGCGGGGGTCGGGGAGACCCAGTACTTC. This sequence encodes CASSLAGVGETQYF.

This clone turned up a few times. The rearrangement joins TRBV5-1 to TRBJ2-1; D gene ambiguous. The length of the CDR3 is 16 residues. Trimming took 1 base from V and 2 from J, leaving 13 bases between them. CDR1 and CDR2 from the germline V gene are SGHRS and YFSETQ. The CDR3 DNA is TGCGCCAGCAGCTTGCGCCCCCCAGAGACCTACAATGAGCAGTTCTTC. It specifies CASSLRPPETYNEQFF.

V usage is TRBV10-2 and J usage is TRBJ1-2, with 7 bases lining up with TRBD1. The CDR3 is 15 amino acids. Germline values: CDR1 WSHSY, CDR2 SAAADI. The V gene end was trimmed by 3 bases and the J gene end by 7 bases; junction bases not matched to a gene: 11. The CDR3 DNA is TGCGCCAGCAGTGAATCGGGAGGGGGCAACGCTGGCTACACCTTC. It is translated as CASSESGGGNAGYTF.